Presented here are 30 T cell receptor beta chains from one specimen sequenced in a study of T cell responses to AZD1222 COVID-19 vaccine. Using immunoSEQ multiplex PCR, the repertoire was profiled, and TCRdb retains in-frame clones only, with some absent. The sample shows over 150,000 clones, around 87% of them seen only once. Source: peripheral blood, taken 28 days after the second AZD1222 dose. These receptor sequences come from an adult who received the AZD1222 COVID-19 vaccine.

J is TRBJ1-3 and V is TRBV2; D is perhaps TRBD1 (5 bases). The CDR3 runs to 14 residues. V was trimmed by 7 bases and J by 0 bases, leaving 10 bases between them. Germline V CDR1 and CDR2: SNHLY, FYNNEI. The CDR3 DNA reads as TGTGCCAGCATCAGGGAGGGCTCTGGAAACACCATATATTTT. Protein product: CASIREGSGNTIYF.

The genes are TRBV9 and TRBJ2-1, with D maybe TRBD2 (5 bases). The CDR3 runs 13 residues. Germline-derived CDR1 and CDR2 are SGDLS and YYNGEE. Trimming took 0 bases from V and 7 from J, leaving 8 bases between them. In nucleotides, the CDR3 is TGTGCCAGCAGCGTAGGAGGGTTGAATGAGCAGTTCTTC. Translated: CASSVGGLNEQFF.

The sample holds a few counts of this clone. The chain couples TRBV10-3 to TRBJ1-2, with TRBD1 matching 8 bases. V trimming: 0 bases; J trimming: 6 bases; junction bases outside the gene matches: 3. Germline values: CDR1 ENHRY, CDR2 SYGVKD. This CDR3 spans 14 amino acids. CDR3 sequence: CAISESDRENGYTF. The CDR3 nucleotides are TGTGCCATCAGTGAGTCGGACAGGGAAAATGGCTACACCTTC.

The genes are TRBV5-4 and TRBJ2-7, with D possibly called TRBD1 or TRBD2 (7 bases each). V lost 4 bases and J 3 bases, leaving 14 bases between the germline ends. The germline V gene encodes CDR1 SGHNT and CDR2 YYREEE (reference sequence). The CDR3 covers 14 residues. DNA for the CDR3: TGTGCCAGCAGCCCAGGGGGGGACTACTACGAGCAGTACTTC. This gives the protein CASSPGGDYYEQYF. The full variable domain, its missing parts supplied by reference TRBV5-4 and TRBJ2-7, is ETGVTQSPTHLIKTRGQQVTLRCSSQSGHNTVSWYQQALGQGPQFIFQYYREEENGRGNFPPRFSGLQFPNYSSELNVNALELDDSALYLCASSPGGDYYEQYFGPGTRLTVT.

The chain couples TRBV7-9 to TRBJ1-4; the D is unclear. V was cut by 2 bases and J by 8 bases, with 9 bases left in between. CDR1 and CDR2 (germline): SEHNR, FQNEAQ (reference sequence). This CDR3 comprises 13 residues. The CDR3 loop reads CASSLRSDEKLFF. CDR3 DNA: TGTGCCAGCAGCTTAAGGTCAGACGAAAAACTGTTTTTT.

The V and J genes are TRBV7-9 and TRBJ1-1; possible D gene TRBD1, 6 bases. There are 13 residues in the CDR3. Germline-derived CDR1 and CDR2 are SEHNR and FQNEAQ (reference sequence). Between the trimmed V and J ends, which lost 5 bases and 7 bases, there was a span of 14 bases. The CDR3 sequence: CASSANTGSEAFF. The CDR3 coding sequence is TGTGCCAGCAGCGCCAATACAGGGAGTGAAGCTTTCTTT.

The gene calls are TRBV3-1 (or the pseudogene TRBV3-2) and TRBJ1-3, with D uncertain. The germline V gene encodes CDR1 LGHDT and CDR2 YNNKEL (reference sequence). This CDR3 has 13 amino acids. V lost 1 base and J lost 3, with 4 bases in between. CDR3 nucleotides: TGTGCCAGCAGCCAAGCAGGTGGAAACACCATATATTTT. This encodes CASSQAGGNTIYF.

The chain recombines TRBV4-3 with TRBJ1-5, with D maybe TRBD1 (6 bases). Germline CDR1 reads LGHNA; CDR2 reads YSLEER. Trimming took 0 bases from V and 5 from J, leaving 8 bases between them. CDR3 length equals 14 residues. The CDR3 spells CASSQEAGDQPQHF. As DNA, the CDR3 is TGCGCCAGCAGCCAAGAGGCAGGGGATCAGCCCCAGCATTTT.

Only one count was recorded for this clone. The chain couples TRBV6-5 to TRBJ2-1; perhaps TRBD2 as D (5 bases). Trimming pared 8 bases from V and 7 bases from J, leaving 21 bases between. CDR1 MNHEY and CDR2 SVGAGI come from the germline V gene. This CDR3 spans 15 amino acids. DNA for the CDR3: TGTGCCAGCGTCGCGGTGGGCGCCGGGGAGAATGAGCAGTTCTTC. Protein: CASVAVGAGENEQFF.

The J gene is TRBJ1-6, the V gene TRBV5-6; D remains ambiguous. From germline, CDR1 is SGHDT and CDR2 YYEEEE. V was shortened by 2 bases and J by 0 bases, with 9 bases between the two germline ends. The CDR3 is 16 residues long. CDR3 nucleotides: TGTGCCAGCAGCTTCGGACGAAGCTCCTATAATTCACCCCTCCACTTT. This gives the protein CASSFGRSSYNSPLHF.

The rearrangement uses TRBV30 and TRBJ2-3; no definite D call. The CDR3 is 13 residues long. Germline CDR1 and CDR2: GTSNPN and SVGIG (reference sequence). Trimming removed 5 bases at V and 6 bases at J, with 15 bases between. The CDR3 is CAWGQTLLDTQYF. The CDR3 bases are TGTGCCTGGGGGCAAACTCTGTTGGATACGCAGTATTTT.

The genes are TRBV15 and TRBJ2-7; TRBD1 agrees at 7 bases. After removal of 8 bases from V and 5 bases from J, the junction contained 9 bases not matched to a gene. From germline, CDR1 is LNHNV and CDR2 YYDKDF (reference sequence). This CDR3 is built from 13 residues. CDR3 amino acids: CATGPKTGHEQYF. CDR3 DNA sequence: TGTGCCACCGGACCCAAGACAGGGCACGAGCAGTACTTC.

CDR3 sequence: CASSLEIRQGGNTIYF. CDR3 coding DNA: TGTGCCAGCAGCTTAGAAATCAGGCAGGGCGGAAACACCATATATTTT. The V and J genes are TRBV11-2 and TRBJ1-3; possibly TRBD1 for D (5 bases). The V gene's germline CDR1 is SGHAT and CDR2 FQNNGV. The CDR3 totals 16 residues. Between the trimmed V and J ends, which lost 0 bases and 4 bases, there was a span of 13 bases.

V usage is TRBV7-2 and J usage is TRBJ2-1; D remains unclear. V was clipped by 1 base and J by 0 bases, with 16 bases between them. The germline CDR1 and CDR2 sequences are SGHTA and FQGNSA. This CDR3 spans 18 amino acids. Here the CDR3 DNA reads TGTGCCAGCAGCTTAGAGGTCCTCAGATTACTCTCCTACAATGAGCAGTTCTTC. Translation: CASSLEVLRLLSYNEQFF.

This chain uses TRBV7-8 with TRBJ1-2; possibly TRBD1 for D (5 bases). Trimming took off 0 bases at V and 3 bases at J, with 5 bases between the two ends. This CDR3 is built from 13 residues. Germline CDR1 SGHVS, CDR2 FQNEAQ. CDR3 residues: CASSLATDYGYTF. Here the CDR3 DNA reads TGTGCCAGCAGCTTAGCGACAGACTATGGCTACACCTTC.

This chain joins TRBV6-5 and TRBJ1-2; tentatively, D is TRBD1 (5 bases). CDR1 and CDR2 from the germline V gene are MNHEY and SVGAGI. This CDR3 is 15 amino acids long. Deletions cut 0 bases from V and 7 bases from J, with 15 bases between. The CDR3 bases are TGTGCCAGCAGTTACTCTGCCCCAGGGTCTGGTGGCTACACCTTC. Translated, it gives CASSYSAPGSGGYTF.

The chain links TRBV18 to TRBJ1-4, with D perhaps TRBD1 (5 bases). In germline, CDR1 is KGHSH, CDR2 LQKENI. The CDR3 is 14 amino acids. Trimming stripped 2 bases from V and 2 bases from J, with 6 bases between. CDR3 loop: CASSPGATNEKLFF. The CDR3, as DNA: TGTGCCAGCTCACCAGGGGCGACTAATGAAAAACTGTTTTTT.

This clone was recorded a few times. The chain joins TRBV15 to TRBJ2-2; 7 bases line up with TRBD1. The length of the CDR3 is 15 residues. Germline V gene sequence: CDR1 LNHNV, CDR2 YYDKDF (reference sequence). With V trimmed by 5 bases and J by 4 bases, 7 bases remained unmatched. CDR3 coding DNA: TGTGCCACCAGCTCCCGACAGGGCACCACCGGGGAGCTGTTTTTT. Protein: CATSSRQGTTGELFF.

This chain joins TRBV6-1 and TRBJ1-2; maybe TRBD1 (6 bases). The CDR3 length is 12 residues. Per the germline V gene, CDR1 is MNHNS and CDR2 is SASEGT. Trimming pared 3 bases from V and 8 bases from J, leaving 10 bases between. The CDR3 sequence is CASSEKGVGYTF. DNA of the CDR3: TGTGCCAGCAGTGAGAAGGGGGTCGGCTACACCTTC.

The chain employs TRBV25-1 and TRBJ2-4; the D is unclear. The ends were cut back, 1 base at V and 6 bases at J, with 10 bases in the middle. The CDR3 is 14 amino acids. CDR1 is MGHDK, CDR2 SYGVNS, per germline. The CDR3 nucleotides are TGTGCCAGCAGTGAATTTGAGGATAGAAACATTCAGTACTTC. Amino acids: CASSEFEDRNIQYF.

The rearrangement joins TRBV7-2 to TRBJ2-7; TRBD2 matches 10 bases. The J segment lost 4 bases and the V segment lost 4 bases, leaving 7 bases of the junction unmatched. Germline CDR1 is SGHTA and CDR2 is FQGNSA. The CDR3 covers 15 residues. The CDR3 DNA reads TGTGCCAGCAGCTCATCGGGACTAGCGCTGTACGAGCAGTACTTC. Residues: CASSSSGLALYEQYF.

V usage is TRBV4-3 and J usage is TRBJ1-2, with D possibly TRBD1 on 5 matching bases. V was trimmed by 1 base and J by 4 bases, leaving 13 bases between them. The CDR3 runs to 15 residues. Germline-derived CDR1 and CDR2 are LGHNA and YSLEER. The CDR3 protein is CASSQALGGTYGYTF. CDR3 nucleotides: TGCGCCAGCAGCCAAGCTCTCGGCGGGACCTATGGCTACACCTTC.

This chain uses TRBV5-1 with TRBJ1-1; the D is unclear. Germline loops: CDR1 SGHRS, CDR2 YFSETQ. This CDR3 has 12 amino acids. V was clipped by 3 bases and J by 1 base, with 4 bases between them. CDR3: CASSWGNTEAFF. In DNA, the CDR3 is TGCGCCAGCAGCTGGGGGAACACTGAAGCTTTCTTT.

The chain couples TRBV15 to TRBJ2-7; 10 nucleotides agree with TRBD1. This CDR3 contains 14 residues. The V segment lost 5 bases and the J segment 3 bases; nucleotides outside the gene matches: 4. Per germline, CDR1 LNHNV and CDR2 YYDKDF (reference sequence). CDR3 coding DNA: TGTGCCACCAGCGGGGACAGGGGCGACTACGAGCAGTACTTC. Protein product: CATSGDRGDYEQYF.

CDR3 DNA sequence: TGTGCCAGTAGTATTGGCAGATATGGCTACACCTTC. This encodes CASSIGRYGYTF. The gene calls are TRBV19 and TRBJ1-2; D unresolved. Trimming took 3 bases from V and 5 from J, leaving 7 bases between them. The CDR3 totals 12 residues. Germline CDR1 LNHDA, CDR2 SQIVND (reference sequence). Drawing the rest from reference TRBV19 and TRBJ1-2, the complete variable domain is DGGITQSPKYLFRKEGQNVTLSCEQNLNHDAMYWYRQDPGQGLRLIYYSQIVNDFQKGDIAEGYSVSREKKESFPLTVTSAQKNPTAFYLCASSIGRYGYTFGSGTRLTVV.

This chain uses TRBV30 with TRBJ2-3; 8 bases align to TRBD2. CDR1 and CDR2 (germline): GTSNPN, SVGIG (reference sequence). V gave up 0 bases and J gave up 4 bases; unmatched junction bases: 15. This CDR3 is built from 18 residues. This chain's CDR3 is CAWSVRIRASGLADTQYF. The DNA of the CDR3 is TGTGCCTGGAGTGTTCGAATACGGGCTAGCGGGCTCGCAGATACGCAGTATTTT.

The chain employs TRBV19 and TRBJ1-2; D gene ambiguous. Trimming pared 1 base from V and 4 bases from J, leaving 7 bases between. CDR1 is LNHDA, CDR2 SQIVND, per germline (reference sequence). CDR3 length: 13 residues. The CDR3 sequence: CASSIARGYGYTF. The CDR3 DNA reads TGTGCCAGTAGTATAGCTAGAGGCTATGGCTACACCTTC.

This chain joins TRBV4-2 and TRBJ2-5, with D tentatively TRBD2 (5 bases). Germline-derived CDR1 and CDR2 are LGHNA and YNFKEQ. This CDR3 has 15 amino acids. V was clipped by 0 bases and J by 1 base, with 9 bases between them. CDR3: CASSQDRGPQETQYF. The CDR3 DNA follows: TGTGCCAGCAGCCAAGATCGAGGGCCCCAAGAGACCCAGTACTTC.

The chain recombines TRBV7-2 with TRBJ2-1; unclear D gene. The CDR3 has 13 amino acids. From germline, CDR1 is SGHTA and CDR2 FQGNSA. Between the trimmed V and J ends, which lost 1 base and 9 bases, there was a span of 10 bases. CDR3 region: CASSLVKVGEQFF. DNA of the CDR3: TGTGCCAGCAGCTTAGTCAAGGTGGGTGAGCAGTTCTTC.

The chain links TRBV11-1 to TRBJ2-3, with 9 bases that match TRBD2. The CDR3 sequence is 16 residues long. CDR1 and CDR2 from the germline V gene are SGHAT and FQDESV (reference sequence). V lost 5 bases and J lost 1; bases outside the gene matches: 7. CDR3 DNA sequence: TGTGCCAGCAGCCTGATAGCGGGGGCCCGCACAGATACGCAGTATTTT. It is translated as CASSLIAGARTDTQYF.